The clone carrying this T cell receptor (beta chain) showed up just once. Its antigen is not known. These data originate in a study of T cell responses to AZD1222 COVID-19 vaccine. Study-level results: Donors, mostly white British, included more females; clonal diversity was possibly underestimated.

The CDR3 spans 16 residues. CDR1 and CDR2 (germline): ENHRY, SYGVKD. V gave up 3 bases and J gave up 3 bases; unmatched junction bases: 7. TCRdb keeps only in-frame clones here, not all; method: immunoSEQ multiplex PCR. The sample comprises about 86,000 clones, more than 75% of which are singletons, and over 20% rests with the top ten. V gene TRBV10-3 combines with J gene TRBJ2-2, with TRBD1 identical over 7 bases. Sequencing used peripheral blood, obtained on day 0 of AZD1222 vaccination. The receptor's source is an adult in good health. Here the CDR3 DNA reads TGTGCCATCAGTGACCGAGGACAGGACTACACCGGGGAGCTGTTTTTT. Residues: CAISDRGQDYTGELFF.